This entry describes one TCR beta chain. The V gene lost 5 bases and the J gene lost 7 bases, with 11 bases spanning the gap. In germline, CDR1 is DFQATT, CDR2 SNEGSKA (reference sequence). The length of the CDR3 is 12 residues. This sample was taken from a study of T cells in Graves' hyperthyroidism and ophthalmopathy. The TCR beta CDR3 regions underwent amplification using RNA transcripts as the source. Using the HTBI primer set, a first-round RT-PCR was run on the TCR CDR3. TCRdb reprocessed the multiplex PCR reads with MiXCR, giving one entry per CDR3 protein. The data show hundreds of thousands of distinct CDR3 sequences, 35% to 45% seen once.

Sequenced input: blood. The receptor comes from a man aged 18 to 29 with Graves' hyperthyroidism. The chain joins TRBV20-1 to TRBJ1-4, with D perhaps TRBD1 (6 bases). Written as DNA, the CDR3 is TGCAGTGCTCGGGACAACTCTGAAAAACTGTTTTTT. The encoded protein is CSARDNSEKLFF.